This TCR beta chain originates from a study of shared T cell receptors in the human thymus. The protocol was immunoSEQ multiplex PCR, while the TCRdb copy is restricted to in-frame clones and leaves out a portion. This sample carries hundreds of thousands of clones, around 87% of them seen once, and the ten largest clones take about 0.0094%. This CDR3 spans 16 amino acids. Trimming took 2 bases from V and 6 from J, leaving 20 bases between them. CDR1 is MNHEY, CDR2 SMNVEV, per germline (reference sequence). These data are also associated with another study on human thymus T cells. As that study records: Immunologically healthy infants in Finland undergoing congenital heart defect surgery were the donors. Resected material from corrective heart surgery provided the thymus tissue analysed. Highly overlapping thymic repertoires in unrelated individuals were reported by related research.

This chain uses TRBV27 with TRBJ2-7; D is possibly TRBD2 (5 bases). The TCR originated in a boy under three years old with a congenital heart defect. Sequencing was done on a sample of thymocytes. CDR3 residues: CASSLRVPPRGGEQYF. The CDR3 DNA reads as TGTGCCAGCAGTTTACGCGTCCCCCCGCGAGGAGGCGAGCAGTACTTC.